Sequencing of this T cell receptor beta chain was carried out in a study of siplizumab effects on memory and regulatory T cells (dated by TCRdb to about 2019). About the full investigation: Across under ten responder-stimulator pairs, mixed lymphocyte reactions were run as pairs, one with siplizumab at 0.95 to 1 ug/mL and one without drug. The study examined how the anti-CD2 antibody siplizumab affects alloreactive T-cell subsets in allogeneic mixed lymphocyte reactions built from human PBMCs. Study-wide conclusions, independent of this receptor: Unstimulated naive T cells appeared more diverse than memory T cells, and naive cells seemed to contribute substantially to the alloresponse. The cumulative frequency of alloreactive sequences that could be traced back to unstimulated CD4+ memory T cells was significantly reduced by siplizumab. Roughly 75-97% of proliferating CD4+ or CD8+ clones could not be assigned a naive or memory phenotype. Among mappable alloreactive CD4+ clones, an average Treg-derived fraction of approximately 73% was observed with siplizumab, compared with roughly 27% in control reactions. No functional confirmation was obtained for the suppressive function of proliferating Tregs from siplizumab cultures. Because sequences below about 10^-5 frequency were poorly captured, only a minor fraction of alloreactive clones could be mapped to unstimulated subsets.

The library came from the immunoSEQ multiplex PCR assay. Each sample had 85,000 to 100,000 TCR templates assayed by the deep sequencing platform. Genomic DNA extracted from sorted T cells was the material used for TCRbeta CDR3 sequencing. Turning to the authors' computational methods: The R programming language was used for clonal analysis of the TCRbeta CDR3 data. Alloreactive CD4+ and CD8+ clones were defined by comparing unstimulated samples with post-reaction CFSE-low samples. Alloreactive CD4+ clones were assigned to regulatory or non-regulatory origin by matching sequences to sorted unstimulated Treg and non-Treg repertoires. TCRdb re-hosts the immuneACCESS table, in-frame sequences only. Its copies lack some clones; in the studies checked, an unresolved V gene accounts for under half of them, and the cause for the rest is not known. That table supplies the V and J calls and clone size; D and trimming were determined from the DNA. Within this sample are about 15,000 clones, with about 49% of them counted one time only. Around 10% of the sample lies in the top ten.

As to this clone: Its specific antigen is unknown. Base qualities are not provided; no much larger clone lies one nucleotide away.

The CDR3 covers 15 residues, taking in both the cysteine and the phenylalanine. The read is trimmed to its CDR3 DNA, 45 bases read in frame from base 1. V is cut back by 5 bases and J by 4 bases, with 9 bases in the junction unmatched. Taken from the germline V gene (reference sequence), the CDR1 and CDR2 loops are GTSNPN and SVGIG. Cells in the mixed lymphocyte reaction were cultured together at 37 degrees C for around six days. After responder PBMCs were labelled with CFSE and stimulator PBMCs with Violet Dye, the two populations were combined at a 1:1 ratio. Sorted unstimulated T cells and proliferating T cells recovered from mixed lymphocyte reactions were subjected to TCRbeta CDR3 sequencing. Fresh whole blood from roughly 10 HLA-typed healthy donors was used to isolate PBMCs. For TCR sequencing, responder T cells that had proliferated and were CFSE-low were FACS-sorted once the mixed lymphocyte reaction was over.

The source material was CFSE-low (dividing) CD4+ T cells sorted from an allogeneic mixed lymphocyte reaction. The rearrangement joined TRBV30 to TRBJ1-5, with TRBD1 matching 9 junction bases. The source is a human donor in good health; the cells came from an allogeneic mixed lymphocyte reaction. The CDR3 corresponds to CAWALQGAPNQPQHF. The DNA is TGTGCCTGGGCCTTACAGGGGGCCCCGAATCAGCCCCAGCATTTT. Outside the CDR3, residues come from the reference TRBV30 and TRBJ1-5 proteins, so the full variable domain is: SQTIHQWPATLVQPVGSPLSLECTVEGTSNPNLYWYRQAAGRGLQLLFYSVGIGQISSEVPQNLSASRPQDRQFILSSKKLLLSDSGFYLCAWALQGAPNQPQHFGDGTRLSIL.